This passage covers 22 T cell receptor beta chains from one sample sequenced in a study of T cells after yellow fever vaccination. TCRdb used MiXCR to reprocess the 5' RACE reads, holding one entry per CDR3 protein. The table lists 320,000 or so distinct CDR3 sequences, roughly 7.5% of them singletons. The sample was PBMCs, taken 35 to 50 days after the first yellow fever vaccination. These receptors were collected from a man between 18 and 35 years old who received the YFV17D yellow fever vaccine.

This chain connects TRBV18 to TRBJ1-1; possibly TRBD1 for D (6 bases). Germline CDR1 is KGHSH and CDR2 is LQKENI. This CDR3 has 15 residues. The germline V and J ends were trimmed by 2 bases and 5 bases, with 15 bases remaining between them. CDR3 sequence: CASSPKSGAGTEAFF. CDR3 nucleotides: TGTGCCAGCTCACCAAAATCAGGGGCTGGAACTGAAGCTTTCTTT.

Only a few counts were recorded for this clonotype. The chain has TRBV5-4 and TRBJ1-6; TRBD1 aligns across 8 bases. Germline CDR1 SGHNT, CDR2 YYREEE (reference sequence). The CDR3 contains 16 residues. Germline trimming cut 0 bases from V and 4 bases from J; bases unmatched to any gene: 3. CDR3 DNA: TGTGCCAGCAGCTTGGGGGGGACAGGTTATAATTCACCCCTCCACTTT. Protein sequence: CASSLGGTGYNSPLHF.

The sample holds many counts of this clonotype. The J gene is TRBJ2-1, the V gene TRBV7-2; no clear D gene. Trimming left V 5 bases short and J 3 bases short, with 5 bases between. The germline V gene encodes CDR1 SGHTA and CDR2 FQGNSA. CDR3 length: 12 residues. The CDR3 nucleotides are TGTGCCAGCAGCGAGAGCTACAATGAGCAGTTCTTC. Translated, it gives CASSESYNEQFF.

This clonotype was seen more than once but under ten times. V is TRBV2 and J is TRBJ2-1, with 9 bases that match TRBD2. Unmatched junction bases numbered 7, after V lost 4 bases and J lost 9 bases. The CDR3 consists of 14 residues. The V gene's germline CDR1 is SNHLY and CDR2 FYNNEI. This chain's CDR3 is CASSGASGVFEQFF. The CDR3 nucleotides read TGTGCCAGCAGTGGGGCTAGCGGGGTCTTTGAGCAGTTCTTC.

This clonotype was seen a handful of times. The chain employs TRBV12-3 or TRBV12-4 and TRBJ2-2, with TRBD1 identical over 7 bases. V lost 4 bases and J lost 1; bases outside the gene matches: 3. The CDR3 is made up of 15 amino acids. DNA for the CDR3: TGTGCCAGCAGTTCCAGGGGGATGAACACCGGGGAGCTGTTTTTT. This gives the protein CASSSRGMNTGELFF.

The sample holds a few counts of this clonotype. The rearrangement joins TRBV2 to TRBJ2-2; tentatively, D is TRBD2 (5 bases). V was pared by 6 bases and J by 6 bases, with 8 bases between. This CDR3 comprises 12 residues. The germline V gene encodes CDR1 SNHLY and CDR2 FYNNEI. CDR3 amino acids: CASRRVSGELFF. The CDR3 bases are TGTGCCAGCAGGAGGGTGTCCGGGGAGCTGTTTTTT.

V gene TRBV7-9 combines with J gene TRBJ2-1; TRBD1 might be the D (5 bases). The CDR3 totals 13 residues. V lost 3 bases to trimming and J lost 6 bases, with 9 bases between them. Germline values: CDR1 SEHNR, CDR2 FQNEAQ (reference sequence). The CDR3 sequence is CASSFREFNEQFF. The CDR3 DNA sequence: TGTGCCAGCAGCTTCAGGGAATTCAATGAGCAGTTCTTC.

Ten or more counts support this clonotype. The chain uses TRBV12-3 or TRBV12-4 and TRBJ1-5; D unresolved. The CDR3 has 13 residues. The germline V and J ends were trimmed by 8 bases and 5 bases, with 13 bases remaining between them. CDR3 region: CASRRRADQPQHF. CDR3 DNA sequence: TGTGCCAGCCGCCGGAGGGCGGATCAGCCCCAGCATTTT.

The chain recombines TRBV9 with TRBJ2-3; D might be TRBD2 (6 bases). CDR1 is SGDLS, CDR2 YYNGEE, per germline. This CDR3 is 14 amino acids long. V shed 0 bases and J shed 4 bases, with 9 bases lying between them. CDR3 in DNA: TGTGCCAGCAGCGTAGTTAGCGGTTCAGATACGCAGTATTTT. This codes for CASSVVSGSDTQYF.

This clonotype was seen more than once but under ten times. V usage is TRBV7-6 and J usage is TRBJ1-6, with D unresolved. Between the trimmed V and J ends, which lost 1 base and 8 bases, there was a span of 6 bases. The CDR3 is made up of 13 amino acids. Germline V gene lookup returns CDR1 SGHVS and CDR2 FNYEAQ. The CDR3 nucleotides read TGTGCCAGCAGCTTAGACGACGATTCACCCCTCCACTTT. Protein sequence: CASSLDDDSPLHF.

This chain joins TRBV11-3 and TRBJ2-1; D is ambiguous. Germline CDR1 SGHNT, CDR2 YENEEA. V was clipped by 7 bases and J by 7 bases, with 14 bases between them. This CDR3 comprises 13 residues. The CDR3 coding sequence is TGTGCCAGCATCCCGAAGGGCCGGAATGAGCAGTTCTTC. The encoded protein is CASIPKGRNEQFF.

The rearrangement joins TRBV3-1 to TRBJ1-6; D call uncertain. V was clipped by 3 bases and J by 8 bases, with 11 bases between them. Germline values: CDR1 LGHDT, CDR2 YNNKEL (reference sequence). CDR3 length: 14 residues. The CDR3 DNA is TGTGCCAGCAGCCAGGGGTCGTGGGATTCACCCCTCCACTTT. This codes for CASSQGSWDSPLHF. Based on the CDR3 plus reference TRBV3-1 and TRBJ1-6, the full variable domain is DTAVSQTPKYLVTQMGNDKSIKCEQNLGHDTMYWYKQDSKKFLKIMFSYNNKELIINETVPNRFSPKSPDKAHLNLHINSLELGDSAVYFCASSQGSWDSPLHFGNGTRLTVT.

This clonotype turned up a few times. The genes are TRBV24-1 and TRBJ2-1, with a possible D match to TRBD1 (6 bases). The V gene lost 1 base and the J gene lost 5 bases, with 11 bases spanning the gap. Germline V CDR1 and CDR2: KGHDR, SFDVKD. The CDR3 is made up of 15 amino acids. This CDR3 is CATSDFRDIDNEQFF. CDR3 in DNA: TGTGCCACCAGTGATTTCCGGGACATTGACAATGAGCAGTTCTTC.

The V gene is TRBV14, the J gene TRBJ2-1; 14 nucleotides line up with TRBD2. V dropped 3 bases and J dropped 13; count of bases not matched to a gene: 2. The CDR3 runs to 13 residues. Germline V gene sequence: CDR1 SGHDN, CDR2 FVKESK. Here the CDR3 reads CASSQTSGGDQFF. CDR3 in DNA: TGTGCCAGCAGCCAGACTAGCGGGGGGGATCAGTTCTTC.

The chain recombines TRBV7-2 with TRBJ1-6, with a weak D call TRBD1 (5 bases). V was shortened by 5 bases and J by 8 bases, with 13 bases between the two germline ends. Germline CDR1 and CDR2: SGHTA and FQGNSA. This CDR3 has 14 residues. The CDR3 DNA is TGTGCCAGCAGCCCCTCGCGGGGGTATTCACCCCTCCACTTT. It translates to CASSPSRGYSPLHF.

This clonotype was counted between two and nine times. The chain combines TRBV15 with TRBJ1-1; D not certain. The germline V and J ends were trimmed by 5 bases and 6 bases, with 16 bases remaining between them. Looked up from germline, CDR1 is LNHNV and CDR2 is YYDKDF (reference sequence). The CDR3 sequence is 14 residues long. CDR3 coding DNA: TGTGCCACCAGCCCGGACCGACACGTGGCTGAAGCTTTCTTT. Protein sequence: CATSPDRHVAEAFF.

The table lists this clonotype with a few counts. The chain links TRBV5-1 to TRBJ2-3; 14 bases line up with TRBD2. The CDR3 totals 20 residues. Per the germline V gene, CDR1 is SGHRS and CDR2 is YFSETQ. V lost 3 bases to trimming and J lost 0 bases; unmatched junction nucleotides: 12. The CDR3 bases are TGCGCCAGCAGCTCGGGACTAGCGGGGGTCCGCCGCCCTAGCACAGATACGCAGTATTTT. Its protein is CASSSGLAGVRRPSTDTQYF.

This clonotype was detected many times. This sequence joins TRBV29-1 and TRBJ2-3; 7 bases line up with TRBD2. Germline loops: CDR1 SQVTM, CDR2 ANQGSEA. The CDR3 consists of 14 residues. The junction had 8 bases not matched to a gene; V was cut back by 5 bases and J by 3 bases. The CDR3 bases are TGCAGCGTTCTCCCGGGGGGTCCGACAGATACGCAGTATTTT. It translates to CSVLPGGPTDTQYF.

The sample holds a few counts of this clonotype. The rearrangement uses TRBV5-1 and TRBJ1-1, with D perhaps TRBD1 (6 bases). This CDR3 spans 15 amino acids. CDR1 and CDR2 (germline): SGHRS, YFSETQ. V dropped 2 bases and J dropped 1 base, with 12 bases sitting between them. The CDR3 DNA is TGCGCCAGCAGCTTATCACCGGGGGCGAACACTGAAGCTTTCTTT. The encoded protein is CASSLSPGANTEAFF.

As concerns this clonotype: At one end, the junction sequence differs from germline, possibly due to a read error. The chain joins TRBV4-3 to TRBJ2-1; 13 nucleotides align to TRBD2. Per the germline V gene, CDR1 is LGHNA and CDR2 is YSLEER. This CDR3 is 15 amino acids long. CDR3 in amino acids: CASNQLAGGDNEQFF. The DNA for the CDR3 is TGCGCCAGCAACCAACTAGCGGGGGGGGACAATGAGCAGTTCTTC.

The V gene is TRBV7-9, the J gene TRBJ2-5; TRBD2 aligns across 10 bases. Germline V gene sequence: CDR1 SEHNR, CDR2 FQNEAQ (reference sequence). Losses at the gene ends were 6 bases for V and 3 bases for J; bases not matched to a gene: 10. The CDR3 length is 16 residues. The CDR3 DNA reads as TGTGCCAGCAGACTCCATACTAGCGGGGTGGAAGAGACCCAGTACTTC. Residues: CASRLHTSGVEETQYF.

This clonotype was observed a few times. The V call is TRBV15, the J call TRBJ2-3; D is tentatively TRBD1 or TRBD2 (6 bases each). The germline V and J ends were trimmed by 5 bases and 5 bases, with 14 bases remaining between them. The CDR3 has 14 residues. Per germline, CDR1 LNHNV and CDR2 YYDKDF (reference sequence). The CDR3 DNA follows: TGTGCCACCAGCTCCGACGGGGGCCGAGATACGCAGTATTTT. Amino acid sequence: CATSSDGGRDTQYF.